What follows is one TCR beta chain and its context. Its antigen is not yet known. The sample holds no much larger clone one base away, and base qualities are not on file. The CDR3 sequence holds 14 residues, the cysteine and phenylalanine included. CDR3 DNA only is kept here, 42 bases in frame from base 1. In the germline V gene, CDR1 corresponds to SGHTA and CDR2 to FQGNSA. At the junction V is shortened by 5 bases and J by 7 bases; bases outside the gene matches: 5. This record comes from a study of blood T cell repertoires in COVID-19 (dated by TCRdb to 2018 to 2020). Regarding the study in general: Collaborator samples came from the United States, Italy and Spain and covered acute and convalescent phases of COVID-19. Deeply sampled blood TCRbeta repertoires from subjects exposed to, actively infected with, or recovered from COVID-19 were included in the dataset. The repertoires were made available in a free public database intended to serve as a resource for research on the immune response to SARS-CoV-2. Samples came from the ongoing ImmuneRACE study (first 160 participants) plus 1,254 subjects from 6 global collaborators. A de-identified subject ID, COVID-19 status, age in years and sex were almost always included in the sample metadata. The prospective study material was composed of cDNA or gDNA derived from T cells, B-cell-depleted T cells, or PBMCs. Where available, HLA class I and class II types were obtained from metadata supplied by the sample provider rather than from assay-based typing.

TCRbeta CDR3 regions were amplified from genomic DNA by means of the immunoSEQ Assay, a bias-controlled multiplex PCR. The study's own analysis went as follows. The number of nucleated cells in each sample was estimated from the amplification of reference gene primers within the assay. To quantify the absolute abundance of each unique TCRbeta CDR3 rearrangement, sequence reads were collapsed and filtered. For each sample, productive Simpson clonality was calculated as the square root of Simpson's diversity index across productive rearrangements. This immuneACCESS table, as held by TCRdb, lists in-frame sequences with V and J called but not all clones. Of the missing ones, under half trace to an unresolved V gene in checked studies; the others have no known cause. For V, J and clone size, that table is used; D and trimming come from the DNA. The sample yields some 170,000 clones; roughly 84% were counted once. The top ten constitute 8% to 9.5% of the sample.

Each collaborating institution followed its own protocols to collect whole blood in K2EDTA tubes. For TCRbeta analysis, collaborator samples were shipped as frozen whole blood, as isolated PBMCs, or as DNA extracted from either sample type. Results and caveats for the whole study, not just this receptor: The amount of clinical and demographic metadata varied by source and participant and was provided uncurated.

The sequence is built from TRBV7-2 and TRBJ1-4; TRBD1 matches 9 bases in the middle. Sequencing was done on a sample of peripheral blood. This TCR came from a woman aged 80 or over with active or convalescent COVID-19. The CDR3 protein sequence reads: CASSPGTGSEKLFF. In nucleotide form, the sequence is TGTGCCAGCAGCCCCGGGACAGGGAGTGAAAAACTGTTTTTT. Beyond the CDR3, the reference TRBV7-2 and TRBJ1-4 genes provide the residues; the full variable domain reads: GAGVSQSPSNKVTEKGKDVELRCDPISGHTALYWYRQSLGQGLEFLIYFQGNSAPDKSGLPSDRFSAERTGGSVSTLTIQRTQQEDSAVYLCASSPGTGSEKLFFGSGTQLSVL.